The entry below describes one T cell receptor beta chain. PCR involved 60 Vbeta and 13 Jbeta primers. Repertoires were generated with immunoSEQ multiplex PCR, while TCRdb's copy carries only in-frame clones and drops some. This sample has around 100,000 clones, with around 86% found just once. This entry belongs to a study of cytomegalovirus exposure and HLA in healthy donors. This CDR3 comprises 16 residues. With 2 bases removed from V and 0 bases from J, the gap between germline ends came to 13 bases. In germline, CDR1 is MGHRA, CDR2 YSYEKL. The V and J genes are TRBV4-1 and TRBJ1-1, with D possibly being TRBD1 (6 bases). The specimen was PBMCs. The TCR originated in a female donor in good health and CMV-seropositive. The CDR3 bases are TGCGCCAGCAGCCAAATAACAGGGCGGGTGAACACTGAAGCTTTCTTT. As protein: CASSQITGRVNTEAFF.